A single TCR beta chain is shown here with its context. As handled by the study authors: Amplification with reference gene primers provided the estimates of nucleated cell counts. Sequencing used immunoSEQ multiplex PCR; TCRdb keeps in-frame clones, though not all of them. V and J calls and clone size are copied from that table; D and trimming were computed from the DNA. The table has around 400,000 clones, more than 70% seen once; the top ten hold about 2%. These data belong to a study of blood T cell repertoires in COVID-19. Study at large: The United States, Italy and Spain supplied acute and convalescent COVID-19 samples. PBMCs, B-cell-depleted T cells, or T cells were the source of the cDNA or gDNA that made up the material.

The CDR3 loop spans 15 amino acids. V lost 4 bases and J lost 5; bases outside the gene matches: 10. Germline V gene lookup returns CDR1 SGHRS and CDR2 YFSETQ. While infection was still active, Seattle patients were enrolled and then followed longitudinally. The chain joins TRBV5-1 to TRBJ2-5; 8 bases are shared with TRBD2. The TCR originated in a woman aged 60-70 years with COVID-19, enrolled during active disease. The sequenced sample was peripheral blood. The CDR3 reads CASSPSPTSAETQYF. CDR3 sequence (DNA): TGCGCCAGCAGCCCGAGCCCGACTAGCGCGGAGACCCAGTACTTC.